This TCR beta chain was sequenced during a study of T cell changes during pregnancy in multiple sclerosis. TCRdb keeps only in-frame clones here, not all; method: immunoSEQ multiplex PCR. The table shows 35,000 to 45,000 clones, with roughly 89% occurring only once. The CDR3 covers 16 residues. The V gene's germline CDR1 is SGHVS and CDR2 FQNEAQ. After removal of 1 base from V and 4 bases from J, the junction contained 7 bases not matched to a gene. The chain carries TRBV7-8 and TRBJ2-1, with 7 bases fitting TRBD2. This specimen consisted of CD4+ T cells from peripheral blood mononuclear cells, obtained in the first trimester of pregnancy. The sequence came from a female donor with multiple sclerosis, enrolled in a pregnancy study. CDR3: CASSLVLREWYNEQFF. CDR3 bases: TGTGCCAGCAGCTTAGTATTGCGGGAGTGGTACAATGAGCAGTTCTTC.